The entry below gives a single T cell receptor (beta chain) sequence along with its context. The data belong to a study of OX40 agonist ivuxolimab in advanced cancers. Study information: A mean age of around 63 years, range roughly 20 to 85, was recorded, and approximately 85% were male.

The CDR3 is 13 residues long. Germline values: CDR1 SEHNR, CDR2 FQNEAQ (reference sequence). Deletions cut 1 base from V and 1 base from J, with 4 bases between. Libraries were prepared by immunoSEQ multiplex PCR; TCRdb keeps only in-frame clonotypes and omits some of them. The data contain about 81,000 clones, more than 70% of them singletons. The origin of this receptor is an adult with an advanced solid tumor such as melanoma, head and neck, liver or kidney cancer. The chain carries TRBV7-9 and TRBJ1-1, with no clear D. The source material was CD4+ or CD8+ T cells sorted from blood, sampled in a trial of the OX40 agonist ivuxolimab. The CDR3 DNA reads TGTGCCAGCAGCTTAGTTGGGAACACTGAAGCTTTCTTT. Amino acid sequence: CASSLVGNTEAFF.